These T cell receptor beta chains were read from a single sample in a study of blood T cell repertoires in COVID-19. Method: immunoSEQ multiplex PCR; TCRdb's copy keeps in-frame clones and lacks some. The data show about 180,000 clones, around 87% seen once. The material sequenced was peripheral blood. Source of these receptors: a woman in her twenties or thirties with active or convalescent COVID-19. CDR3s include the opening cysteine and the closing phenylalanine or tryptophan. D genes are given only for firm matches. Rows give clone size only sometimes, using once, few, many, or a class for an expanded clone.

size: few; D: NA; V: TRBV3-1/TRBV3-2; J: TRBJ1-1; DNA: TGTGCCAGCAGCCAAAAACGACAAAACACTGAAGCTTTCTTT; CDR3: CASSQKRQNTEAFF
size: NA; D: TRBD1; V: TRBV5-8; J: TRBJ2-1; DNA: TGTGCCAGCAGCTTGGCAGGGGGCGATGGGAATGAGCAGTTCTTC; CDR3: CASSLAGGDGNEQFF
size: NA; D: NA; V: TRBV11-3; J: TRBJ2-5; DNA: TGTGCCAGCAGCTTAGACCGCCAAGAGACCCAGTACTTC; CDR3: CASSLDRQETQYF
size: NA; D: NA; V: TRBV24-1; J: TRBJ1-2; DNA: TGTGCCACACCTTTTCGGGTCAACTATGGCTACACCTTC; CDR3: CATPFRVNYGYTF
size: NA; D: NA; V: TRBV13; J: TRBJ1-3; DNA: TGTGCCAGCAGCGGCAGGGGTTACTCTGGAAACACCATATATTTT; CDR3: CASSGRGYSGNTIYF
size: NA; D: TRBD1; V: TRBV5-4; J: TRBJ2-7; DNA: TGTGCCAGCAGCTCGGGACAGGGGATCGCCTACGAGCAGTACTTC; CDR3: CASSSGQGIAYEQYF
size: NA; D: NA; V: TRBV29-1; J: TRBJ1-2; DNA: TGCAGCGTTGAATTGTTGGCTGGCTACACCTTC; CDR3: CSVELLAGYTF
size: few; D: TRBD1; V: TRBV30; J: TRBJ1-6; DNA: TGTGCCTGGAGTGCTCCGGACAGGGAGAATTCACCCCTCCACTTT; CDR3: CAWSAPDRENSPLHF
size: NA; D: NA; V: TRBV19; J: TRBJ1-2; DNA: TGTGCCACAGAGACCGGGGGGAGCTATGGCTACACCTTC; CDR3: CATETGGSYGYTF
size: NA; D: TRBD1; V: TRBV10-3; J: TRBJ1-5; DNA: TGTGCCATCAGTGAGGCTACAGGGGTGAATCAGCCCCAGCATTTT; CDR3: CAISEATGVNQPQHF
size: NA; D: NA; V: TRBV4-1; J: TRBJ1-2; DNA: TGCGCCAGCAGAAGACCCGCGGGTCCTTATGGCTACACCTTC; CDR3: CASRRPAGPYGYTF
size: NA; D: NA; V: TRBV21-1; J: TRBJ2-5; DNA: TGTGCCAGCACCAAGTCCGGAGCCCACATGGTCGAGACCCAGTACTTC; CDR3: CASTKSGAHMVETQYF
size: NA; D: NA; V: TRBV29-1; J: TRBJ1-1; DNA: TGCAGCGTTGACAGGGGGAACACTGAAGCTTTCTTT; CDR3: CSVDRGNTEAFF
size: NA; D: NA; V: TRBV5-8; J: TRBJ2-3; DNA: TGTGCCAGCAGCTTGGGAGCAGGGGTGGTTGGAGATACGCAGTATTTT; CDR3: CASSLGAGVVGDTQYF
size: NA; D: NA; V: TRBV7-2; J: TRBJ2-1; DNA: TGTGCCAGCAGCCCCTATACTAGTCAGGATGAGCAGTTCTTC; CDR3: CASSPYTSQDEQFF
size: NA; D: NA; V: TRBV28; J: TRBJ1-6; DNA: TGTGCCAGTTTCGACACGGCGTTAAATTCACCCCTCCACTTT; CDR3: CASFDTALNSPLHF
size: NA; D: TRBD1; V: TRBV5-6; J: TRBJ1-6; DNA: TGTGCCAGCAGACGTACACCCGGGACAGACCTCTCACCCCTCCACTTT; CDR3: CASRRTPGTDLSPLHF
size: NA; D: TRBD2; V: TRBV7-9; J: TRBJ2-6; DNA: TGTGCCAGCAGCCACACTAGCGGGAGTTCTTCTGGGGCCAACGTCCTGACTTTC; CDR3: CASSHTSGSSSGANVLTF
size: NA; D: NA; V: TRBV19; J: TRBJ1-1; DNA: TGTGCCAGTATGCTCAGGGTAAACACTGAAGCTTTCTTT; CDR3: CASMLRVNTEAFF
size: once; D: NA; V: TRBV6-5; J: TRBJ2-7; DNA: TGTGCCAGCAGTAGGGACATCGCCTACGAGCAGTACTTC; CDR3: CASSRDIAYEQYF
size: NA; D: NA; V: TRBV9; J: TRBJ2-7; DNA: TGTGCCAGCAGCGCCCTAGATAACTCCTACGAGCAGTACTTC; CDR3: CASSALDNSYEQYF
size: NA; D: TRBD2; V: TRBV6-1; J: TRBJ2-5; DNA: TGTGCCAGCAGTGGATTTTTAGCGGGGGGAAAAGAGACCCAGTACTTC; CDR3: CASSGFLAGGKETQYF
size: once; D: TRBD2; V: TRBV5-1; J: TRBJ2-7; DNA: TGCGCCAGCAGCCCCGGGGGGACTACCACCTACGAGCAGTACTTC; CDR3: CASSPGGTTTYEQYF
size: NA; D: TRBD1; V: TRBV6-5; J: TRBJ2-7; DNA: TGTGCCAGCAGTCGACAGGGGATCCCCTACGAGCAGTACTTC; CDR3: CASSRQGIPYEQYF
size: once; D: NA; V: TRBV3-1/TRBV3-2; J: TRBJ2-1; DNA: TGTGCCAGCAGCCAAGTGAATAACAGACATCGACCCGAGCAGTTCTTC; CDR3: CASSQVNNRHRPEQFF
size: NA; D: NA; V: TRBV5-1; J: TRBJ2-1; DNA: TGCGCCAGCAGCTTGGGCGAGAGCTCCTACAATGAGCAGTTCTTC; CDR3: CASSLGESSYNEQFF
size: NA; D: TRBD1; V: TRBV6-5; J: TRBJ1-1; DNA: TGTGCCAGCAGACGACCTTGGACAGGGCGAACTGAAGCTTTCTTT; CDR3: CASRRPWTGRTEAFF
size: NA; D: NA; V: TRBV7-9; J: TRBJ1-2; DNA: TGTGCCAGCAGCTTGTCCAGGGTTTATGGCTACACCTTC; CDR3: CASSLSRVYGYTF
size: NA; D: NA; V: TRBV11-3; J: TRBJ1-3; DNA: TGTGCCAGCAGGAATACAGGGTCTGGAAACACCATATATTTT; CDR3: CASRNTGSGNTIYF
size: NA; D: NA; V: TRBV7-2; J: TRBJ1-1; DNA: TGTGCCAGCAGCCCAGGGGAACAGTACACTGAAGCTTTCTTT; CDR3: CASSPGEQYTEAFF
size: NA; D: NA; V: TRBV29-1; J: TRBJ1-1; DNA: TGCAGTGGCGGGCAGGCCTTCGGACGGATGAACACTGAAGCTTTCTTT; CDR3: CSGGQAFGRMNTEAFF
size: NA; D: NA; V: TRBV9; J: TRBJ1-1; DNA: TGTGCCAGCAGCGCGAACTCAGGGGTTAACACTGAAGCTTTCTTT; CDR3: CASSANSGVNTEAFF
size: NA; D: NA; V: TRBV4-1; J: TRBJ1-5; DNA: TGCGCCAGCAGCCAAGAATGGGGCGGCTTGGGGCCCCAGCATTTT; CDR3: CASSQEWGGLGPQHF